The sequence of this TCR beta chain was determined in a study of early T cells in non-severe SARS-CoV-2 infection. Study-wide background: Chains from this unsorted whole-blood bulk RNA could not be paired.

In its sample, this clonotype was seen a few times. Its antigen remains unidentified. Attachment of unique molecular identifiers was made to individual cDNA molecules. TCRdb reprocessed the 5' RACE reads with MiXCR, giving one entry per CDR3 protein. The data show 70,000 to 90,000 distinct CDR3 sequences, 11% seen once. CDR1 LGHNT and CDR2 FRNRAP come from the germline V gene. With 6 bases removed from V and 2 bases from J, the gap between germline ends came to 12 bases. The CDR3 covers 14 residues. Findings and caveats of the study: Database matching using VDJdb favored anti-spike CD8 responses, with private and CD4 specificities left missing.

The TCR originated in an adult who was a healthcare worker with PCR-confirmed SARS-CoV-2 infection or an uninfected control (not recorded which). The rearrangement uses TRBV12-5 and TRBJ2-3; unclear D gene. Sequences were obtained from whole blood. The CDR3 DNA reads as TGTGCTAGTGGCCTGGGCTGGAACACAGATACGCAGTATTTT. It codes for CASGLGWNTDTQYF.